One sample yielded the 22 T cell receptor beta chains listed below, sequenced in a study of blood T cell repertoires in COVID-19. Sequencing was performed with immunoSEQ multiplex PCR; in TCRdb, only in-frame clones are kept and a portion is missing. Found here are approximately 240,000 clones, 70% to 90% of them singletons; the top ten hold 2.9%. The sample was peripheral blood. The receptors come from a man aged 50 or older who had recovered from COVID-19.

A remark on this clone: The CDR3 end shows no conserved phenylalanine or tryptophan, and so a read error is likely. No DNA is shown, since the ends of the CDR3 on it are uncertain; the CDR3 is the one TCRdb lists. J is TRBJ1-5 and V is TRBV12-1; TRBD1 is taken as the D call from the table, unchecked against the DNA. TRBV12-1 is tagged as a pseudogene. The CDR3 is 12 residues long, counting both termini. The CDR3 is CASSFDEVDRST.

The J gene is TRBJ1-3, the V gene TRBV15; no clear D gene. V lost 0 bases and J 3 bases, leaving 9 bases between the germline ends. The CDR3 has 15 amino acids. Germline loops: CDR1 LNHNV, CDR2 YYDKDF (reference sequence). In DNA, the CDR3 is TGTGCCACCAGCAGAGATCCGGGGAGTGGAAACACCATATATTTT. Its translation: CATSRDPGSGNTIYF.

The rearrangement uses TRBV18 and TRBJ1-5, with 9 bases fitting TRBD1. The CDR3 sequence is 15 residues long. The trim removed 2 bases at V and 3 bases at J, leaving 2 bases unmatched. The germline V gene encodes CDR1 KGHSH and CDR2 LQKENI. The CDR3 is CASSPTQGANQPQHF. In DNA form, the CDR3 reads TGTGCCAGCTCACCAACACAGGGGGCCAATCAGCCCCAGCATTTT.

This clone showed up many times. This chain joins TRBV18 and TRBJ2-1; TRBD2 matches at 12 bases. CDR3 length equals 15 residues. Looked up from germline, CDR1 is KGHSH and CDR2 is LQKENI. Trimming took 5 bases from V and 8 from J; bases not matched to a gene: 7. CDR3 residues: CASSALAGGSDEQFF. The CDR3 DNA follows: TGTGCCAGCTCAGCACTAGCGGGAGGATCCGATGAGCAGTTCTTC. The whole variable domain, remainder taken from reference TRBV18 and TRBJ2-1, is NAGVMQNPRHLVRRRGQEARLRCSPMKGHSHVYWYRQLPEEGLKFMVYLQKENIIDESGMPKERFSAEFPKEGPSILRIQQVVRGDSAAYFCASSALAGGSDEQFFGPGTRLTVL.

DNA for the CDR3: TGTGCCAGCTCATCCTACAGGGTCAGGAGAACTGAAGCTTTCTTT. Protein product: CASSSYRVRRTEAFF. V and J are TRBV18 and TRBJ1-1; possible D gene TRBD1, 6 bases. This CDR3 comprises 15 residues. V gave up 5 bases and J gave up 5 bases, with 18 bases separating them. The V gene's germline CDR1 is KGHSH and CDR2 LQKENI.

V gene TRBV30 combines with J gene TRBJ2-1; maybe TRBD1 (5 bases). Trimming left V 5 bases short and J 10 bases short, with 15 bases between. The germline V gene encodes CDR1 GTSNPN and CDR2 SVGIG (reference sequence). This CDR3 spans 12 amino acids. The CDR3 sequence is CAWSPTAGEQFF. The CDR3 DNA reads TGTGCCTGGTCTCCCACGGCAGGGGAGCAGTTCTTC.

The chain is built from TRBV28 and TRBJ1-5; no firm D call. The CDR3 consists of 14 residues. Trimming left V 1 base short and J 5 bases short, with 9 bases between. CDR1 is MDHEN, CDR2 SYDVKM, per germline. The CDR3 DNA follows: TGTGCCAGCAGTTTATCCACAGTTTATCAGCCCCAGCATTTT. Protein: CASSLSTVYQPQHF.

The rearrangement joins TRBV2 to TRBJ2-3; 9 nucleotides align to TRBD2. The CDR3 is 14 residues long. Germline V gives CDR1 SNHLY, CDR2 FYNNEI. The junction had 6 bases not matched to a gene; V was cut back by 2 bases and J by 9 bases. The CDR3 nucleotides read TGTGCCAGCAGTGAATCTCTAGCGGGAATAACGCAGTATTTT. Protein: CASSESLAGITQYF.

The chain uses TRBV28 and TRBJ1-1; 11 bases line up with TRBD1. This CDR3 has 16 residues. CDR1 MDHEN and CDR2 SYDVKM come from the germline V gene. The ends lost 3 bases at V and 3 bases at J; junction bases unmatched: 6. The CDR3 DNA is TGTGCCAGCAGTTTTGGTGGGACAGGGGGTTACACTGAAGCTTTCTTT. The encoded protein is CASSFGGTGGYTEAFF.

The genes are TRBV28 and TRBJ2-1; tentatively, D is TRBD1 (6 bases). Deletions cut 8 bases from V and 6 bases from J, with 14 bases between. There are 13 residues in the CDR3. Per germline, CDR1 MDHEN and CDR2 SYDVKM. CDR3 protein: CASHRVSGNEQFF. CDR3 DNA sequence: TGTGCCAGCCACAGGGTCTCGGGCAATGAGCAGTTCTTC.

The genes are TRBV6-5 and TRBJ2-1, with 11 bases fitting TRBD2. Germline values: CDR1 MNHEY, CDR2 SVGAGI. The CDR3 extends over 15 amino acids. V gave up 5 bases and J gave up 5 bases; unmatched junction bases: 5. CDR3 sequence (DNA): TGTGCCAGCAGTAACATAGCGGGAGGGCACAATGAGCAGTTCTTC. It encodes CASSNIAGGHNEQFF.

The V gene is TRBV6-6, the J gene TRBJ2-1, with D perhaps TRBD1 (6 bases). CDR1 and CDR2 (germline): MNHNY, SVGAGI (reference sequence). V dropped 0 bases and J dropped 3 bases, with 12 bases sitting between them. The CDR3 has 16 residues. CDR3 loop: CASSYSPPGDYNEQFF. The DNA of the CDR3 is TGTGCCAGCAGTTACTCTCCCCCAGGGGACTACAATGAGCAGTTCTTC.

This clone was counted only a few times. The chain is built from TRBV7-9 and TRBJ2-7; TRBD2 aligns across 8 bases. The V gene end was trimmed by 1 base and the J gene end by 9 bases; junction bases not matched to a gene: 5. CDR1 and CDR2 from the germline V gene are SEHNR and FQNEAQ (reference sequence). The CDR3 has 13 amino acids. As DNA, the CDR3 is TGTGCCAGCAGCTTAGACGGGAGGGCCGCGCAGTACTTC. This translates into CASSLDGRAAQYF.

This chain uses TRBV19 with TRBJ1-1; 11 nucleotides match TRBD1. The CDR3 contains 12 residues. Germline CDR1 LNHDA, CDR2 SQIVND (reference sequence). Germline trimming cut 7 bases from V and 11 bases from J; bases unmatched to any gene: 6. CDR3 DNA: TGTGCCAGTACCGGACAGGGGGCGAACGCTTTCTTT. Translated: CASTGQGANAFF.

The rearrangement links TRBV6-5 to TRBJ2-3; a possible D gene is TRBD1 (5 bases). Germline V gene sequence: CDR1 MNHEY, CDR2 SVGAGI. The CDR3 spans 13 residues. With 10 bases removed from V and 1 base from J, the gap between germline ends came to 12 bases. The CDR3 loop is CAIRRVGTDTQYF. In DNA, the CDR3 is TGTGCCATCCGCAGGGTGGGCACAGATACGCAGTATTTT.

This clone was counted once. The gene calls are TRBV13 and TRBJ2-3; D not certain. Germline CDR1 reads PRHDT; CDR2 reads FYEKMQ (reference sequence). Trimming pared 8 bases from V and 3 bases from J, leaving 15 bases between. The CDR3 has 14 amino acids. Written as DNA, the CDR3 is TGTGCCAGCTTATTAGCAAGGTCTACAGATACGCAGTATTTT. It encodes CASLLARSTDTQYF.

The rearrangement joins TRBV7-2 to TRBJ2-7; D possibly corresponds to TRBD2 (6 bases). Germline V gene lookup returns CDR1 SGHTA and CDR2 FQGNSA. This CDR3 spans 14 amino acids. Deletions cut 1 base from V and 7 bases from J, with 14 bases between. CDR3 DNA sequence: TGTGCCAGCAGCTTAGTGCGGGGAGCCCAGGAGCAGTACTTC. Protein: CASSLVRGAQEQYF.

This CDR3 reads CAIRVRRESGELFF. The CDR3 bases are TGTGCCATAAGAGTCCGGCGGGAGTCTGGGGAGCTGTTTTTT. The chain carries TRBV6-5 and TRBJ2-2, with 7 nucleotides matching TRBD2. CDR1 MNHEY and CDR2 SVGAGI come from the germline V gene. The V gene end was trimmed by 10 bases and the J gene end by 8 bases; junction bases not matched to a gene: 13. This CDR3 has 14 amino acids.

The chain carries TRBV7-9 and TRBJ1-1; a weak D match, TRBD1 (5 bases). Germline V CDR1 and CDR2: SEHNR, FQNEAQ (reference sequence). V lost 4 bases, J lost 5 bases, and 14 bases lay in between. The CDR3 length is 14 residues. This CDR3 is CASSSGRRETEAFF. The CDR3 DNA reads as TGTGCCAGCAGCTCGGGACGGCGGGAAACTGAAGCTTTCTTT.

This rearrangement joins TRBV3-1 (or the pseudogene TRBV3-2) to TRBJ2-4; D perhaps matches TRBD2 (5 bases). V shed 4 bases and J shed 1 base, with 8 bases lying between them. The CDR3 sequence is 14 residues long. The germline gives CDR1 LGHDT, CDR2 YNNKEL (reference sequence). Here the CDR3 DNA reads TGTGCCAGCAGCCCTACTAGGGCCAAAAACATTCAGTACTTC. Residues: CASSPTRAKNIQYF.

The chain uses TRBV5-1 and TRBJ2-1; 13 bases map to TRBD2. Unmatched junction bases numbered 1, after V lost 1 base and J lost 6 bases. CDR1 is SGHRS and CDR2 is YFSETQ in the germline V gene. This CDR3 is 15 amino acids long. The CDR3 protein is CASSLTSGRVNEQFF. The DNA for the CDR3 is TGCGCCAGCAGCTTGACTAGCGGGAGGGTCAATGAGCAGTTCTTC.

This chain links TRBV27 with TRBJ2-7, with D tentatively TRBD2 (5 bases). This CDR3 is built from 16 residues. Trimming pared 3 bases from V and 5 bases from J, leaving 20 bases between. The germline gives CDR1 MNHEY, CDR2 SMNVEV (reference sequence). The DNA for the CDR3 is TGTGCCAGCAGTTTTATTCCCCTCTCCCGAGGGCACGAGCAGTACTTC. It codes for CASSFIPLSRGHEQYF.